This TCR beta chain was recorded in a study of OX40 agonist ivuxolimab in advanced cancers. Overall study: The mean age was roughly 60 years, ranging from about 23 to 79, with around four fifths of participants male. Enrollees could have had prior anti-PD-1, anti-PD-L1 or anti-CTLA-4 therapy, which under 50% had received.

On this clone: Antigen: not known.

TCRdb's table, derived via immunoSEQ multiplex PCR, lists solely in-frame clones and lacks some. Of some 76,000 clones in the sample, about 80% were seen once. Unmatched junction bases numbered 8, after V lost 6 bases and J lost 2 bases. Germline V gene sequence: CDR1 SNHLY, CDR2 FYNNEI. The CDR3 extends over 15 amino acids. Study-level points and caveats: At 0.1 to 3.0 mg/kg, clonal expansion of CD4+ and CD8+ blood T cells had occurred by week 6.

The sequence was obtained from an adult with an advanced solid tumor such as melanoma, head and neck, liver or kidney cancer. The chain links TRBV2 to TRBJ2-5, with TRBD2 identical over 8 bases. This specimen consisted of CD4+ or CD8+ T cells sorted from blood, obtained in a trial of the OX40 agonist ivuxolimab. The CDR3 coding sequence is TGTGCCAGCAGCCCGGGCGGCGGGAGGCAAGAGACCCAGTACTTC. Translating it yields CASSPGGGRQETQYF. The whole variable domain, remainder taken from reference TRBV2 and TRBJ2-5, is EPEVTQTPSHQVTQMGQEVILRCVPISNHLYFYWYRQILGQKVEFLVSFYNNEISEKSEIFDDQFSVERPDGSNFTLKIRSTKLEDSAMYFCASSPGGGRQETQYFGPGTRLLVL.